This T cell receptor (beta chain) was recorded in a study of Graves' ophthalmopathy and Graves' hyperthyroidism. Overall study findings and caveats: In blood appeared most of the expanded thyroid clonotypes whose frequency exceeded 0.001.

The diagnosis was founded upon clinical symptoms, serum thyroxine, TRAb, thyroid ultrasound and orbital computed tomography. This clonotype was observed many times. The antigen is undetermined. Amplification of the TCR beta CDR3 regions used RNA transcripts (as template). HTBI-primed RT-PCR formed the first round, and a multiplex PCR formed the second. Via MiXCR, TCRdb re-called the multiplex PCR reads, giving one row per CDR3 protein. This table holds a few hundred thousand distinct CDR3 sequences, about 17% found once. Specimen: peripheral blood. The sequence came from a woman aged 18-35 years with Graves' ophthalmopathy.

CDR3 bases: TGTGCCAGCAGTGAAACCAGGGACCAAGAGACCCAGTACTTC. Translating it yields CASSETRDQETQYF. The rearrangement links TRBV25-1 to TRBJ2-5; tentative D call: TRBD1 (5 bases). The CDR3 consists of 14 residues. From germline, CDR1 is MGHDK and CDR2 SYGVNS. With 2 bases removed from V and 0 bases from J, the gap between germline ends came to 7 bases. The full variable domain, rest sourced from reference TRBV25-1 and TRBJ2-5, is EADIYQTPRYLVIGTGKKITLECSQTMGHDKMYWYQQDPGMELHLIHYSYGVNSTEKGDLSSESTVSRIRTEHFPLTLESARPSHTSQYLCASSETRDQETQYFGPGTRLLVL.